The 6 T cell receptor beta chains listed next were all sequenced from one sample in a study of cytomegalovirus exposure and HLA in healthy donors. 60 Vbeta and 13 Jbeta primers were used in PCR. Libraries were prepared by immunoSEQ multiplex PCR; TCRdb keeps only in-frame clonotypes and omits some of them. The data hold more than 65,000 clones, with almost 80% observed a single time. Sample: PBMCs. These TCRs come from a female donor in good health and CMV-seronegative.

The count of this clone is one. The V call is TRBV10-3, the J call TRBJ1-5; 9 bases agree with TRBD1. This CDR3 spans 13 amino acids. Germline lookup yields CDR1 ENHRY and CDR2 SYGVKD. Written as DNA, the CDR3 is TGTGCGATACAGGGGGCGAGTAATCAGCCCCAGCATTTT. Amino acid sequence: CAIQGASNQPQHF.

V usage is TRBV10-3 and J usage is TRBJ2-7, with 15 bases aligning to TRBD2. Per germline, CDR1 ENHRY and CDR2 SYGVKD. This CDR3 has 18 residues. The ends lost 4 bases at V and 0 bases at J; junction bases unmatched: 7. The CDR3 spells CAISGPGTSGRSSYEQYF. CDR3 bases: TGTGCCATCAGTGGCCCAGGGACTAGCGGGAGGTCCTCCTACGAGCAGTACTTC.

This clone was counted between two and nine times. This chain links TRBV19 with TRBJ1-1, with a possible D match to TRBD1 (6 bases). The germline CDR1 and CDR2 sequences are LNHDA and SQIVND (reference sequence). CDR3 size: 15 residues. The V end was cut by 9 bases, the J end by 0 bases, with 17 bases between. CDR3 in amino acids: CARYGQSYMNTEAFF. The DNA of the CDR3 is TGTGCCAGATATGGACAGTCTTACATGAACACTGAAGCTTTCTTT.

This clone was detected only a few times. The chain couples TRBV11-2 to TRBJ2-1; TRBD2 aligns across 7 bases. The CDR3 has 13 residues. The ends lost 5 bases at V and 12 bases at J; junction bases unmatched: 10. Per the germline V gene, CDR1 is SGHAT and CDR2 is FQNNGV. The CDR3 spells CASSQQRGSRQFF. CDR3 DNA: TGTGCCAGCAGCCAACAGCGGGGAAGCCGGCAGTTCTTC.

CDR3 nucleotides: TGTGCCAGCAGTGAACAGGGCAGTTTATATGGCTACACCTTC. It translates to CASSEQGSLYGYTF. This rearrangement joins TRBV6-1 to TRBJ1-2, with D possibly TRBD1 on 5 matching bases. The ends were cut back, 2 bases at V and 5 bases at J, with 12 bases in the middle. Germline values: CDR1 MNHNS, CDR2 SASEGT. This CDR3 region has 14 residues.

The chain combines TRBV4-1 with TRBJ2-7; weak D call: TRBD2 (6 bases). The CDR3 is 16 amino acids. The ends were cut back, 1 base at V and 1 base at J, with 14 bases in the middle. Per the germline V gene, CDR1 is MGHRA and CDR2 is YSYEKL. The CDR3 is CASSQGGTGESYEQYF. In DNA form, the CDR3 reads TGCGCCAGCAGCCAAGGGGGCACGGGGGAGTCCTACGAGCAGTACTTC.